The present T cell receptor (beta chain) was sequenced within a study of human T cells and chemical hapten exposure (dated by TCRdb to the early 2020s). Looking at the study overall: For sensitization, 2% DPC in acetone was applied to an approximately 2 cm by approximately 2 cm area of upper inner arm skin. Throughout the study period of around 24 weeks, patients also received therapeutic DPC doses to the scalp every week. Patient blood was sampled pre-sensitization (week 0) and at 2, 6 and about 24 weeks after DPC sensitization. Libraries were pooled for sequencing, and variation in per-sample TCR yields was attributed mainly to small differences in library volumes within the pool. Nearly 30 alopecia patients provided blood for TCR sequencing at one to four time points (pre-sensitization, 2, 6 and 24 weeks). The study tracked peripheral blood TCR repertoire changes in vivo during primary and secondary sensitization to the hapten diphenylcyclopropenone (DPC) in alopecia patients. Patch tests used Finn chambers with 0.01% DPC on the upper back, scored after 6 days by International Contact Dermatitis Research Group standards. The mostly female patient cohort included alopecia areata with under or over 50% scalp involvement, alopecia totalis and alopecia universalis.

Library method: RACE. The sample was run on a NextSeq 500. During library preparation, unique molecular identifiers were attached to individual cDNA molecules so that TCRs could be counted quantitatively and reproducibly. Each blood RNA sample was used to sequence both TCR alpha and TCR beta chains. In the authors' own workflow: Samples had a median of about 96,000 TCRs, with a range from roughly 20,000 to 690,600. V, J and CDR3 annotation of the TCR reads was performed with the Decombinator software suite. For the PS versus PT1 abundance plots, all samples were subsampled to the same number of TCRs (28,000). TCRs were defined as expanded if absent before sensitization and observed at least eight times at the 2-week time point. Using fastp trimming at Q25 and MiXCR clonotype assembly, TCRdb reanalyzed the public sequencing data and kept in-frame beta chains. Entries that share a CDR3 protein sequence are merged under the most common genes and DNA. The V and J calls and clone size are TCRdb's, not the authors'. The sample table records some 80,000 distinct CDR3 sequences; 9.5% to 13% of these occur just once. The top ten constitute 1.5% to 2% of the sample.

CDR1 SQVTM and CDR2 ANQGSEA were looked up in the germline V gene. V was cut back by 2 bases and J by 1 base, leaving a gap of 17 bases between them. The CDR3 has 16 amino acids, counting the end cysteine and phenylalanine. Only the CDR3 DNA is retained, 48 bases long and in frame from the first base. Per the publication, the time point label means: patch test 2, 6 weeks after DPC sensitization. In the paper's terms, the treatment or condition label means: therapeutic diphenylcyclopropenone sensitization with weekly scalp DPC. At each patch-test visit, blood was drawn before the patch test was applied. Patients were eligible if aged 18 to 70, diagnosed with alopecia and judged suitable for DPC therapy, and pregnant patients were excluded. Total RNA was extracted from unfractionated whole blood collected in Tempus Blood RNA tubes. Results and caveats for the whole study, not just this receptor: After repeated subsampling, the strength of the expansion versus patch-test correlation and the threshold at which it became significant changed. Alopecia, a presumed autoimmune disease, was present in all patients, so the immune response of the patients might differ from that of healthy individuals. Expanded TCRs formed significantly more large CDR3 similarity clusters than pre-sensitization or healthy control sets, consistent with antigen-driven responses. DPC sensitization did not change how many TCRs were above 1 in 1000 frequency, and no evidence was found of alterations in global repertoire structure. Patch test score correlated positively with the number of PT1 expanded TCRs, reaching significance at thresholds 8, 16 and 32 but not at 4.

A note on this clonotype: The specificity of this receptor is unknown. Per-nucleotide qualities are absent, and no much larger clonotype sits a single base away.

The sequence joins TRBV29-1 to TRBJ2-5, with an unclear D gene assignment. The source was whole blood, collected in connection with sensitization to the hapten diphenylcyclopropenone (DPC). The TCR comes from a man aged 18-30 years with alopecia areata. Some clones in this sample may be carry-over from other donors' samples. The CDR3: CSVEPSSVRAQETQYF. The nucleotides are TGCAGCGTTGAACCCTCTTCAGTTCGAGCCCAAGAGACCCAGTACTTC.